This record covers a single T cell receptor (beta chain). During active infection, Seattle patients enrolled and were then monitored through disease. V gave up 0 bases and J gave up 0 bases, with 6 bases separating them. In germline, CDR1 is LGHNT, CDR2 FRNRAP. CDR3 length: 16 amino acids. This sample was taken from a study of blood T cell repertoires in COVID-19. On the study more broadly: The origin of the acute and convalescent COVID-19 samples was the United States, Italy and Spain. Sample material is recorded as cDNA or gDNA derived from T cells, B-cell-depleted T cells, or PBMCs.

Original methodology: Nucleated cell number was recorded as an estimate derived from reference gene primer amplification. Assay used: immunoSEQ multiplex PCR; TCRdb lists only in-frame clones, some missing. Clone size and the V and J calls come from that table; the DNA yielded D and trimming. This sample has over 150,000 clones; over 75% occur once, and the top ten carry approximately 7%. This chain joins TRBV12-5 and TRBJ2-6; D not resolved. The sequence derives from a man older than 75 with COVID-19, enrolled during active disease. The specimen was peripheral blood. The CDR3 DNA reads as TGTGCTAGTGGTTTGGTACAAAGCTCTGGGGCCAACGTCCTGACTTTC. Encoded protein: CASGLVQSSGANVLTF.